This TCR beta chain derives from a study of regulatory T cells in long-lasting Graves disease. Findings of the study overall: Persistent disease was associated with favored TRBV28 usage and with favored use of TRBJ1-2 and TRBJ2-5. Sample size was small, which may have lowered accuracy. For persistent Graves' patients, TCR diversity was lower than for newly diagnosed ones.

This clonotype was recorded many times. Its antigen is still unknown. Time point: persistent/refractory GD, antithyroid drugs over 5 years with positive TRAb. PBMC RNA was the source of the TCR library. J was trimmed by 0 bases and V by 6 bases; bases with no gene match: 3. CDR3 length: 14 residues. Per the germline V gene, CDR1 is SNHLY and CDR2 is FYNNEI. Library construction for TCR beta used iRepertoire HTBI primers and Arm-PCR of CDR3 regions. How the authors handled the data: Detected in the samples were about 60 TRBV and around 15 TRBJ segments. MiXCR, run by TCRdb on the multiplex PCR reads, gives a single entry per CDR3 protein. The V and J calls were determined by TCRdb, not by the authors. The table has roughly 700,000 distinct CDR3 sequences, about 30% seen once.

The input for sequencing was peripheral blood mononuclear cells (PBMCs), taken when the disease was refractory, from a patient treated with antithyroid drugs. The chain links TRBV2 to TRBJ1-1; 8 nucleotides match TRBD1. This sequence was found in a female donor with Graves disease. The DNA for the CDR3 is TGTGCCAGCAGGGGGACAGGAGTGAACACTGAAGCTTTCTTT. Its protein product is CASRGTGVNTEAFF.